Sequencing of this T cell receptor (beta chain) was carried out in a study of identical twins. TCRdb reprocessed the 5' RACE reads via MiXCR and lists one record per CDR3 protein. Here the sample spans hundreds of thousands of distinct CDR3 sequences, under 8.5% being singletons. The V end lost 5 bases, the J end lost 7 bases, and 12 bases lay between the germline ends. The CDR3 spans 13 residues. Germline CDR1 SGHVS, CDR2 FQNEAQ. The same data also went into a second study, on yellow fever vaccine responses in identical twins.

This TCR was sampled from a woman younger than 30 in good health. Source material: PBMCs. The rearrangement links TRBV7-8 to TRBJ2-1; D is ambiguous. Here the CDR3 DNA reads TGTGCCAGCAGCCCCCCAAGGCTTAATGAGCAGTTCTTC. It specifies CASSPPRLNEQFF.